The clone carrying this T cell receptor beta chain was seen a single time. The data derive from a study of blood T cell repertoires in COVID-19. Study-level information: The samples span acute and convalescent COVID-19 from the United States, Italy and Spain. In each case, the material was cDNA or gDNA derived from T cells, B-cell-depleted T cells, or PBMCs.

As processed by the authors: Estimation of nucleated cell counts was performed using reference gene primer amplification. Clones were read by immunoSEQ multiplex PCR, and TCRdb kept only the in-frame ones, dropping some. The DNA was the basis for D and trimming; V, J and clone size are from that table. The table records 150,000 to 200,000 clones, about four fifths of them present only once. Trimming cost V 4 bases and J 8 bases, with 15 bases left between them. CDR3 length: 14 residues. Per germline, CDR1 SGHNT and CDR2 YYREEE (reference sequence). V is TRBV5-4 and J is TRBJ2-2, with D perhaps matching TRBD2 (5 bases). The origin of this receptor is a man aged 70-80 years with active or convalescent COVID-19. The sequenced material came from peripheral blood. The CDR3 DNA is TGTGCCAGCAGCAGATCGTCGGGGATGGGGGAGCTGTTTTTT. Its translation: CASSRSSGMGELFF.